A selection of T cell receptor beta chains follows, all from one sample in a study of shared clonotypes between healthy human individuals. The table came from immunoSEQ multiplex PCR; TCRdb's copy has only in-frame clones and leaves some out. The data contain 550,000 to 750,000 clones, around 95% of them singletons. Input material: naive CD8+ T cells sorted from blood. The source of these receptors is a woman under 40 in good health. Both conserved end residues are part of each CDR3. The D gene is left open where the match is weak. Where a row states a size, it is once, few, many or the class of an expanded clone; other rows omit it.

clone size	D gene	V gene	J gene	CDR3 DNA	CDR3 protein
-	TRBD2	TRBV7-6	TRBJ2-1	TGTGCCAGCAGCCTGGGACTAGCGGGACAGAATGAGCAGTTCTTC	CASSLGLAGQNEQFF
-	-	TRBV5-6	TRBJ2-7	TGTGCCGGAGACAGGAGCTCCTACGAGCAGTACTTC	CAGDRSSYEQYF
-	-	TRBV7-9	TRBJ1-3	TGTGCCAGCAGCTTTGGGAGCTCTGGAAACACCATATATTTT	CASSFGSSGNTIYF
few	TRBD2	TRBV18	TRBJ2-5	TGTGCCAGCTCACCACCATCGACTAGCGTGTCCCAAGAGACCCAGTACTTC	CASSPPSTSVSQETQYF
-	TRBD1	TRBV2	TRBJ2-7	TGTGCCAGCGGGACAGGGCCCCTAGGCGAGCAGTACTTC	CASGTGPLGEQYF
-	-	TRBV19	TRBJ2-1	TGTGCCAGTAGTATAGCGGCGGGTGAGCAGTTCTTC	CASSIAAGEQFF
-	-	TRBV29-1	TRBJ1-1	TGCAGCGTTCTCAGGGAGGGGACTGAAGCTTTCTTT	CSVLREGTEAFF
-	-	TRBV7-9	TRBJ1-5	TGTGCCAGCACTCGTGGAAGTCAGCCCCAGCATTTT	CASTRGSQPQHF
-	-	TRBV7-9	TRBJ2-7	TGTGCCAGCAGTTCGTCCTCCTACGAGCAGTACTTC	CASSSSSYEQYF
-	TRBD1	TRBV6-1	TRBJ2-3	TGTGCCAGCAGTGAATTCGACTGGGGACAGGGGACAGATACGCAGTATTTT	CASSEFDWGQGTDTQYF
-	-	TRBV5-1	TRBJ2-7	TGCGCCAGCAGCTTGAGGTCGGATCGAACCTACGAGCAGTACTTC	CASSLRSDRTYEQYF
-	-	TRBV28	TRBJ1-2	TGTGCCAGCAGTTTGGCTCTCATTAACTATGGCTACACCTTC	CASSLALINYGYTF
-	-	TRBV6-1	TRBJ1-2	TGTGCCAGCAGTGAAAGAGATGGAAATGGCTACACCTTC	CASSERDGNGYTF